One sample yielded the 30 T cell receptor beta chains listed below, sequenced in a study of cytomegalovirus exposure and HLA in healthy donors (dated 2017 in TCRdb). The library was obtained by the immunoSEQ multiplex PCR assay. The multiplex PCR relied on a mix of 60 forward primers for TCR Vbeta segments and 13 reverse primers for TCR Jbeta segments. Here the immuneACCESS table is served through TCRdb, limited to in-frame sequences with V and J called. Missing clones are a known gap in these copies; in checked studies unresolved V genes cover under half, and the rest lacks a known reason. In all, the sample holds about 170,000 clones, and approximately 81% of those were seen once. The ten largest clonotypes hold 1% of the sample. Specimen: PBMCs. The receptors originated from a boy younger than 10 in good health and CMV-seronegative.

Only one count was recorded for this clone. This chain uses TRBV11-2 with TRBJ2-7; tentatively, D is TRBD2 (5 bases). The V gene's germline CDR1 is SGHAT and CDR2 FQNNGV. CDR3 length equals 16 residues. V was shortened by 0 bases and J by 3 bases, with 15 bases between the two germline ends. The CDR3 DNA reads as TGTGCCAGCAGCTTAGAAGGTCCTAGCTCGATCTACGAGCAGTACTTC. Its protein is CASSLEGPSSIYEQYF.

V and J are TRBV9 and TRBJ2-5; TRBD1 agrees at 7 bases. This CDR3 spans 16 amino acids. Looked up from germline, CDR1 is SGDLS and CDR2 is YYNGEE. J gave up 4 bases and V 1 base, and 10 bases lay outside the gene matches. The CDR3 sequence: CASSVNRDSGTETQYF. The DNA of the CDR3 is TGTGCCAGCAGCGTAAATCGGGACAGCGGAACAGAGACCCAGTACTTC.

This sequence joins TRBV7-2 and TRBJ2-1, with a possible D match to TRBD2 (6 bases). The CDR3 length is 16 residues. V lost 5 bases, J lost 0 bases, and 14 bases lay in between. Germline values: CDR1 SGHTA, CDR2 FQGNSA. CDR3: CASSRDSRSSYNEQFF. The CDR3 region has the DNA TGTGCCAGCAGCCGGGACTCCCGGAGCTCCTACAATGAGCAGTTCTTC. The full variable domain, completed using reference TRBV7-2 and TRBJ2-1, is GAGVSQSPSNKVTEKGKDVELRCDPISGHTALYWYRQSLGQGLEFLIYFQGNSAPDKSGLPSDRFSAERTGGSVSTLTIQRTQQEDSAVYLCASSRDSRSSYNEQFFGPGTRLTVL.

CDR3 coding DNA: TGCAGCGTTGAGGAGGAGAACACTGAAGCTTTCTTT. Its translation: CSVEEENTEAFF. The V gene is TRBV29-1, the J gene TRBJ1-1, with D unclear. The CDR3 covers 12 residues. Trimming took 3 bases from V and 1 from J, leaving 6 bases between them. Germline CDR1 and CDR2: SQVTM and ANQGSEA.

This rearrangement joins TRBV9 to TRBJ1-2, with TRBD1 as a possible D gene (5 bases). Trimming shortened V by 3 bases and J by 6 bases, and 18 bases separated the two germline ends. This CDR3 is built from 15 residues. Germline V CDR1 and CDR2: SGDLS, YYNGEE. The CDR3 bases are TGTGCCAGCAGCGCCCCGGGCGGGGGACCAAATGGCTACACCTTC. Its translation is CASSAPGGGPNGYTF.

The genes are TRBV7-2 and TRBJ2-7; TRBD2 might be the D (5 bases). Germline V gene sequence: CDR1 SGHTA, CDR2 FQGNSA. V gave up 5 bases and J gave up 2 bases, with 13 bases separating them. This CDR3 region has 14 residues. In DNA, the CDR3 is TGTGCCAGCAGCCTGAGGGCGGGTCCCTACGAGCAGTACTTC. Its protein is CASSLRAGPYEQYF.

This chain links TRBV7-8 with TRBJ1-6; maybe TRBD1 (6 bases). This CDR3 spans 15 amino acids. Germline lookup yields CDR1 SGHVS and CDR2 FQNEAQ. V gave up 4 bases and J gave up 7 bases, with 14 bases separating them. The chain's CDR3 is CASSSGTPENSPLHF. In DNA form, the CDR3 reads TGTGCCAGCAGCTCCGGGACACCTGAAAATTCACCCCTCCACTTT.

The chain combines TRBV11-3 with TRBJ2-3; 7 nucleotides line up with TRBD1. The CDR3 has 14 amino acids. V gave up 5 bases and J gave up 4 bases; unmatched junction bases: 6. Germline CDR1 reads SGHNT; CDR2 reads YENEEA. CDR3 sequence reads: CASSTAGGSDTQYF. CDR3 DNA sequence: TGTGCCAGCAGCACCGCAGGGGGTTCAGATACGCAGTATTTT. The entire variable domain, with the rest obtained from reference TRBV11-3 and TRBJ2-3, is as follows: EAGVVQSPRYKIIEKKQPVAFWCNPISGHNTLYWYLQNLGQGPELLIRYENEEAVDDSQLPKDRFSAERLKGVDSTLKIQPAELGDSAVYLCASSTAGGSDTQYFGPGTRLTVL.

CDR3 nucleotide sequence: TGTGCCACCAATACAGGGTTCGGGGGCTACACCTTC. Its translation is CATNTGFGGYTF. The chain uses TRBV2 and TRBJ1-2; tentatively, D is TRBD1 (6 bases). V was clipped by 10 bases and J by 8 bases, with 17 bases between them. From germline, CDR1 is SNHLY and CDR2 FYNNEI. The CDR3 has 12 amino acids.

The chain couples TRBV7-9 to TRBJ2-5; TRBD2 matches 9 bases. Germline assignment: CDR1 SEHNR and CDR2 FQNEAQ (reference sequence). J gave up 1 base and V 6 bases, and 9 bases lay outside the gene matches. The CDR3 length is 16 residues. CDR3 in DNA: TGTGCCAGCAGTTTAATAGCGGGGGTGATCCAAGAGACCCAGTACTTC. Amino acid sequence: CASSLIAGVIQETQYF. Combining the CDR3 with reference TRBV7-9 and TRBJ2-5 gives the whole variable domain DTGVSQNPRHKITKRGQNVTFRCDPISEHNRLYWYRQTLGQGPEFLTYFQNEAQLEKSRLLSDRFSAERPKGSFSTLEIQRTEQGDSAMYLCASSLIAGVIQETQYFGPGTRLLVL.

The sample holds a few counts of this clone. The J gene is TRBJ2-1, the V gene TRBV4-2; TRBD2 matches 14 bases. J gave up 0 bases and V 6 bases, and 1 base lay outside the gene matches. This CDR3 region has 16 residues. Germline CDR1 is LGHNA and CDR2 is YNFKEQ. The CDR3: CASSGTSGSSYNEQFF. As DNA, the CDR3 is TGTGCCAGCAGTGGGACTAGCGGGAGCTCCTACAATGAGCAGTTCTTC.

The chain carries TRBV29-1 and TRBJ2-3; TRBD2 matches at 9 bases. Germline V gene lookup returns CDR1 SQVTM and CDR2 ANQGSEA. Trimming at V came to 3 bases and at J to 0 bases, leaving 13 bases not matched to a gene. This CDR3 comprises 18 residues. DNA of the CDR3: TGCAGCGTTGATGGTAGCGGGGGTCACCATTCGAGCACAGATACGCAGTATTTT. This translates into CSVDGSGGHHSSTDTQYF.

The chain employs TRBV7-3 and TRBJ2-3; the D gene is possibly TRBD1 (5 bases). Looked up from germline, CDR1 is SGHTA and CDR2 is FQGTGA. The CDR3 sequence is 20 residues long. V was cut by 6 bases and J by 1 base, with 29 bases left in between. Here the CDR3 DNA reads TGTGCCAGCAGTCCCAACCCTAGATCTATAGACAGAAGCGGCACAGATACGCAGTATTTT. Amino acid sequence: CASSPNPRSIDRSGTDTQYF.

V is TRBV27 and J is TRBJ2-1; 7 bases align to TRBD1. The trim removed 5 bases at V and 0 bases at J, leaving 4 bases unmatched. Germline lookup yields CDR1 MNHEY and CDR2 SMNVEV (reference sequence). The CDR3 covers 15 residues. CDR3 nucleotide sequence: TGTGCCAGCAGTGGGACAGTGAGCTCCTACAATGAGCAGTTCTTC. It translates to CASSGTVSSYNEQFF.

The V call is TRBV5-1, the J call TRBJ2-5; TRBD1 might be the D (5 bases). With 0 bases removed from V and 2 bases from J, the gap between germline ends came to 8 bases. Germline V gene data show CDR1 as SGHRS and CDR2 as YFSETQ. The CDR3 length is 14 residues. The CDR3 coding sequence is TGCGCCAGCAGCTTGGAAGGGGTACAAGAGACCCAGTACTTC. Its protein is CASSLEGVQETQYF.

The chain combines TRBV30 with TRBJ1-2; D gene ambiguous. The V gene lost 1 base and the J gene lost 4 bases, with 7 bases spanning the gap. Germline V lookup: CDR1 GTSNPN, CDR2 SVGIG (reference sequence). The CDR3 sequence is 12 residues long. The CDR3 sequence: CAWSDSPYGYTF. The CDR3 DNA is TGTGCCTGGAGTGACTCTCCCTATGGCTACACCTTC.

The chain couples TRBV6-5 to TRBJ1-3; D is undetermined. The CDR3 extends over 13 amino acids. The germline gives CDR1 MNHEY, CDR2 SVGAGI. The V gene lost 6 bases and the J gene lost 4 bases, with 10 bases spanning the gap. The CDR3 nucleotides read TGTGCCAGCAGCCCCTACGTCGGAAACACCATATATTTT. Encoded protein: CASSPYVGNTIYF.

This clone was observed once. This chain links TRBV6-1 with TRBJ1-1, with D possibly TRBD1 on 6 matching bases. Trimming stripped 4 bases from V and 6 bases from J, with 9 bases between. Germline assignment: CDR1 MNHNS and CDR2 SASEGT. This CDR3 comprises 12 residues. The DNA of the CDR3 is TGTGCCAGCAGTGTATGGACAGCTGAAGCTTTCTTT. As protein: CASSVWTAEAFF.

This clone was recorded once. The chain joins TRBV6-5 to TRBJ1-6; D call uncertain. Germline loops: CDR1 MNHEY, CDR2 SVGAGI. The CDR3 runs 13 residues. V lost 4 bases, J lost 3 bases, and 4 bases lay in between. The CDR3 DNA sequence: TGTGCCAGCAGTTCCGTCTATAATTCACCCCTCCACTTT. It codes for CASSSVYNSPLHF.

The gene calls are TRBV5-1 and TRBJ2-3; D remains unclear. The germline V gene encodes CDR1 SGHRS and CDR2 YFSETQ. The CDR3 sequence is 13 residues long. Trimming removed 0 bases from V and 1 base from J, with 3 bases in between. In nucleotides, the CDR3 is TGCGCCAGCAGCTTGGGCGGCACAGATACGCAGTATTTT. This gives the protein CASSLGGTDTQYF.

This clone occurred a few times. The chain combines TRBV27 with TRBJ2-6; weak D call: TRBD2 (6 bases). CDR1 and CDR2 from the germline V gene are MNHEY and SMNVEV (reference sequence). Trimming removed 5 bases at V and 0 bases at J, with 14 bases between. This CDR3 spans 17 amino acids. The CDR3 loop is CASSPGLAPSGANVLTF. CDR3 coding DNA: TGTGCCAGCAGTCCGGGACTTGCCCCCTCTGGGGCCAACGTCCTGACTTTC.

This chain uses TRBV10-3 with TRBJ2-3; 10 bases align to TRBD2. After removal of 11 bases from V and 1 base from J, the junction contained 12 bases not matched to a gene. The length of the CDR3 is 16 residues. CDR1 is ENHRY, CDR2 SYGVKD, per germline. The CDR3 protein is CAASGGAKAGTDTQYF. The CDR3 nucleotides are TGTGCCGCGAGCGGGGGGGCGAAGGCGGGCACAGATACGCAGTATTTT.

This clone has only one observation. At one of its ends the junction is not consistent with the germline gene, which may arise from a read error. The chain combines TRBV28 with TRBJ1-2, with 7 bases fitting TRBD1. Per germline, CDR1 MDHEN and CDR2 SYDVKM. The CDR3 totals 13 residues. The CDR3 nucleotides are TGTGCCAGCAGTAAACTGACAGGGCTAGGCTACTCCTTC. Its protein product is CASSKLTGLGYSF.

V and J are TRBV28 and TRBJ2-7, with 10 bases identical to TRBD1. CDR3 length: 15 residues. The trim removed 5 bases at V and 0 bases at J, leaving 4 bases unmatched. CDR1 MDHEN and CDR2 SYDVKM come from the germline V gene. CDR3 residues: CASSHRTGGSYEQYV. As DNA, the CDR3 is TGTGCCAGCAGTCACCGGACAGGGGGCTCCTACGAGCAGTACGTC.

V usage is TRBV4-1 and J usage is TRBJ1-3, with D unresolved. Germline values: CDR1 MGHRA, CDR2 YSYEKL. The CDR3 contains 14 residues. V lost 3 bases and J lost 3, with 9 bases in between. The CDR3 nucleotides are TGCGCCAGCAGCCACCCGGGGTTTGGAAACACCATATATTTT. This encodes CASSHPGFGNTIYF.

This clone appeared a few times. The CDR3 reads CASSGTGTASGNTIYF. The CDR3 region has the DNA TGTGCCAGTAGTGGAACCGGGACAGCCTCTGGAAACACCATATATTTT. The chain couples TRBV19 to TRBJ1-3; 7 positions agree with TRBD1. Unmatched junction bases numbered 7, after V lost 5 bases and J lost 0 bases. The CDR3 is 16 amino acids. Germline CDR1 is LNHDA and CDR2 is SQIVND (reference sequence).

The CDR3 is CASSPASGVTGYGYTF. In DNA form, the CDR3 reads TGTGCCAGCAGCCCAGCCAGCGGGGTCACTGGTTATGGCTACACCTTC. The chain combines TRBV13 with TRBJ1-2, with unresolved D. Germline CDR1 and CDR2: PRHDT and FYEKMQ (reference sequence). The CDR3 sequence is 16 residues long. V gave up 5 bases and J gave up 5 bases, with 21 bases separating them.

The chain joins TRBV7-9 to TRBJ1-1, with D possibly matching TRBD1 (5 bases). This CDR3 region has 14 residues. Germline V gene data show CDR1 as SEHNR and CDR2 as FQNEAQ (reference sequence). V lost 4 bases and J lost 6, with 15 bases in between. CDR3 protein: CASSSSGGISEAFF. CDR3 sequence (DNA): TGTGCCAGCAGCTCCTCCGGGGGGATTTCTGAAGCTTTCTTT.

This CDR3 reads CASSRPGLTRELFF. In nucleotides, the CDR3 is TGTGCCAGCAGTCGACCAGGGCTGACCCGGGAGCTGTTTTTT. This chain links TRBV25-1 with TRBJ2-2, with D perhaps matching TRBD1 (5 bases). Trimming shortened V by 5 bases and J by 9 bases, and 16 bases separated the two germline ends. Germline V gives CDR1 MGHDK, CDR2 SYGVNS. CDR3 length: 14 amino acids.

The chain combines TRBV29-1 with TRBJ1-1; a possible D gene is TRBD1 (5 bases). CDR1 is SQVTM, CDR2 ANQGSEA, per germline. V dropped 6 bases and J dropped 5 bases, with 16 bases sitting between them. This CDR3 spans 13 amino acids. The CDR3 DNA is TGCAGCGTGTTATCCGGGGGGGAGACTGAAGCTTTCTTT. The encoded protein is CSVLSGGETEAFF.